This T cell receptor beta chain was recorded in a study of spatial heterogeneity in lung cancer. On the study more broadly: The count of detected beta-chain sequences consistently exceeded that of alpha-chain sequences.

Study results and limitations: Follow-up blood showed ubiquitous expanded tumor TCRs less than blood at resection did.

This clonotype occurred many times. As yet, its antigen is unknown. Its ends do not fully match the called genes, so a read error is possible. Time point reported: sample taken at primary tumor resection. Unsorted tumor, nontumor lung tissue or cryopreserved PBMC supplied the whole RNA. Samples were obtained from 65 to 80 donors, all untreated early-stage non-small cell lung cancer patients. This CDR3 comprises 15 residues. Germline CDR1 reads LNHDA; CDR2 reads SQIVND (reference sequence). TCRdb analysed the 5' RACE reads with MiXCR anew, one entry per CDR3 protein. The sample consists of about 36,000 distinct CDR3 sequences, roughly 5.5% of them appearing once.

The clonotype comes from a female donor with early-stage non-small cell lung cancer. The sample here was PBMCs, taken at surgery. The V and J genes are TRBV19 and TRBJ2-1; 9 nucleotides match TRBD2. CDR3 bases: TGTGCCAGTAGCCACCTGGGGACTAGCTACGATGAGCAGTTCTTC. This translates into CASSHLGTSYDEQFF. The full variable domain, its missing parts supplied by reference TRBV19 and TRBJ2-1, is DGGITQSPKYLFRKEGQNVTLSCEQNLNHDAMYWYRQDPGQGLRLIYYSQIVNDFQKGDIAEGYSVSREKKESFPLTVTSAQKNPTAFYLCASSHLGTSYDEQFFGPGTRLTVL.